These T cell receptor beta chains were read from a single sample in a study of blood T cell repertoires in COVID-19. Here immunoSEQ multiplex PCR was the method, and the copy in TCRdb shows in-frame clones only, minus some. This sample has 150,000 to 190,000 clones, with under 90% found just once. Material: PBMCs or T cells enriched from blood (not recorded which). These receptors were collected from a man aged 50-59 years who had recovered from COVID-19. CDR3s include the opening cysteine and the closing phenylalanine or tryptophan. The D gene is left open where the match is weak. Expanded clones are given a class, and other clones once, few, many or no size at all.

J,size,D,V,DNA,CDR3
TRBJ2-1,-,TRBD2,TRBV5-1,TGCGCCAGCAGCTCCCTAGCGGGGGGGTACAATGAGCAGTTCTTC,CASSSLAGGYNEQFF
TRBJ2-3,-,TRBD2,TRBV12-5,TGTGCTAGTGTCCCTTCCGAGACTAGCGGGGGAACATCAGATACGCAGTATTTT,CASVPSETSGGTSDTQYF
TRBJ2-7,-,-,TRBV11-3,TGTGCCAGCAGCGCGGCCGGGACTGGGAGTCTGAAGCAGTACTTC,CASSAAGTGSLKQYF
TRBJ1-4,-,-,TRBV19,TGTGCCAGTAGTGCGATTAATGAAAAACTGTTTTTT,CASSAINEKLFF
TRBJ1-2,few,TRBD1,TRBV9,TGTGCCAGCAGCCCCACCGGACAGGGAAACTATGGCTACACCTTC,CASSPTGQGNYGYTF
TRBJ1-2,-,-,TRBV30,TGTGCCTGGAGTTCCGGGACTAAGCTGTATGGCTACACCTTC,CAWSSGTKLYGYTF
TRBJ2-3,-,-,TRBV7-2,TGTGCCAGCAGCGCGGACACAATGCGCACAGATACGCAGTATTTT,CASSADTMRTDTQYF
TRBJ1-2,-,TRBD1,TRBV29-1,TGCAGCGTTCCTCGGACAGGGTCTGGCTACACCTTC,CSVPRTGSGYTF
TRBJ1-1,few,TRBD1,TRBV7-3,TGTGCCAGCAGCGCACAGGGACAGACCTTGAACACTGAAGCTTTCTTT,CASSAQGQTLNTEAFF
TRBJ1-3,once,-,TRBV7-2,TGTGCCAGCAGCTTAGGATCGGGGGTGGAAAACACCATATATTTT,CASSLGSGVENTIYF
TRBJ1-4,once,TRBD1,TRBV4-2,TGTGCCAGCAGCCAGGCAAACAGGGGAGAGAATGAAAAACTGTTTTTT,CASSQANRGENEKLFF
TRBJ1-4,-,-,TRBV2,TGTGCCAGCAGTGAATTGCCTGGCCGGAGTGAAAAACTGTTTTTT,CASSELPGRSEKLFF
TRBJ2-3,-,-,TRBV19,TGTGCCAGTAATGGGGGGGCGGCGGATACGCAGTATTTT,CASNGGAADTQYF
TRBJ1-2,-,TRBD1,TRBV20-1,TGCAGTGCTAGTTGGTCAGGGGGCGTGAATGGCTACACCTTC,CSASWSGGVNGYTF
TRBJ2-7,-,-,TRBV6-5,TGTGCCAGCAGTTACAGGGGCCAGTTGATCGAGCAGTACTTC,CASSYRGQLIEQYF
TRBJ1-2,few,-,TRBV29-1,TGCAGCGTTGGAGCCCCAGGGAATGGCTACACCTTC,CSVGAPGNGYTF
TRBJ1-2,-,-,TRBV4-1,TGCGCCAGCAGCCAAGACAGGGTTGATAACTATGGCTACACCTTC,CASSQDRVDNYGYTF
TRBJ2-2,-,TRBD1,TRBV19,TGTGCCAGTAGTATTCAGGGGGCGAACACCGGGGAGCTGTTTTTT,CASSIQGANTGELFF
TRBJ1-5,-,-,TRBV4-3,TGCGCCAGCAGCCAAGATATTGAACAGGGAAATCAGCCCCAGCATTTT,CASSQDIEQGNQPQHF
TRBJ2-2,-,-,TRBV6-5,TGTGCCAGCAGCCAAGGGGACACCAACACCGGGGAGCTGTTTTTT,CASSQGDTNTGELFF
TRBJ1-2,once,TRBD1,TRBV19,TGTGCCAGTAGTCTACCGGGACAGGGCGTTAACTATGGCTACACCTTC,CASSLPGQGVNYGYTF
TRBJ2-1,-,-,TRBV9,TGTGCCAGCTCTGGCCGATCCTACAATGAGCAGTTCTTC,CASSGRSYNEQFF
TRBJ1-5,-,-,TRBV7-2,TGTGCCAGCAGCTTGGGCGGAGGGGCGCTCAATCAGCCCCAGCATTTT,CASSLGGGALNQPQHF
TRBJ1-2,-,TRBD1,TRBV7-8,TGTGCCACCACATCAGGGGGCGGGAGTCGTGGCTACACCTTC,CATTSGGGSRGYTF
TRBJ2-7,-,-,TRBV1,TGCACCAGCAGCCAAGATCGGGCGGGGGGGCCCTACGAGCAGTACTTC,CTSSQDRAGGPYEQYF
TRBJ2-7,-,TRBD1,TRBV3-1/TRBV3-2,TGTGCCAGCTCTCCGGGACAGGAGCCCTCTTACGAGCAGTACTTC,CASSPGQEPSYEQYF
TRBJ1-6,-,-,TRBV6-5,TGTGCCAGCAGTAGGACGAGGTCAGGGGATTCACCCCTCCACTTT,CASSRTRSGDSPLHF
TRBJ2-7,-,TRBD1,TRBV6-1,TGTGCCAGCAGTGAAGGACAGGGGGCTGGGTACGAGCAGTACTTC,CASSEGQGAGYEQYF
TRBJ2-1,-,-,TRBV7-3,TGTGCCAGCAGCGCGATAACAGGGTGGTACAATGAGCAGTTCTTC,CASSAITGWYNEQFF
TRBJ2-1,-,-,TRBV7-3,TGTGCCAGCAGCCCGCGTGGGGGGACCTACAATGAGCAGTTCTTC,CASSPRGGTYNEQFF
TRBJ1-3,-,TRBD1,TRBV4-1,TGCGCCAGCAGCCAACAGGGGGGACAGGGGGACAACACCATATATTTT,CASSQQGGQGDNTIYF
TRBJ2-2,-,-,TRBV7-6,TGTGCCAGCAGCGAGGGGGCCGGGGAGCTGTTTTTT,CASSEGAGELFF
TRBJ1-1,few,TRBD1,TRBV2,TGTGCCAGCAGTGTCGGACAGGGCGCTGAAGCTTTCTTT,CASSVGQGAEAFF
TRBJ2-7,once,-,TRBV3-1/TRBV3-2,TGTGCCAGCAGCCAAGACCGTGGCGGGGCCTCCTACGAGCAGTACTTC,CASSQDRGGASYEQYF
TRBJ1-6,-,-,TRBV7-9,TGTGCCAGCAGCGTGAATGAGGGCTCCTATAATTCACCCCTCCACTTT,CASSVNEGSYNSPLHF
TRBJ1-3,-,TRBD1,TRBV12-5,TGTGCTAGTGGTGGGACAGGGATCAGGACTGGAAACACCATATATTTT,CASGGTGIRTGNTIYF
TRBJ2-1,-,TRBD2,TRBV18,TGTGCCAGCTCACGAGGGGAGGGACCCGATGAGCAGTTCTTC,CASSRGEGPDEQFF
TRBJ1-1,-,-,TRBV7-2,TGTGCCAGCAGCCCCAACAGGCTGAACACTGAAGCTTTCTTT,CASSPNRLNTEAFF
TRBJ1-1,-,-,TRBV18,TGTGCCAGCTCCAGTCCTCGGGCTGAAGCTTTCTTT,CASSSPRAEAFF
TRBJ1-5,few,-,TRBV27,TGTGCCAGCAGAAAAGGGGGATCGTCGATTTATAGCAATCAGCCCCAGCATTTT,CASRKGGSSIYSNQPQHF
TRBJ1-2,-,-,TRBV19,TGTGCCAGTAGTAGGCACGGATACCCGATGGAGAATGGCTACACCTTC,CASSRHGYPMENGYTF
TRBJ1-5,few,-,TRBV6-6,TGTGCCAGCAGTTACGGGGGGGCTGGCAATCAGCCCCAGCATTTT,CASSYGGAGNQPQHF
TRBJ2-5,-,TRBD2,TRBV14,TGTGCCAGCAGCCAAGACGCGGGACTAGCGGTCCAAGAGACCCAGTACTTC,CASSQDAGLAVQETQYF
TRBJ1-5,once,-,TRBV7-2,TGTGCCAGCAGCGAGAATACCTACCAGCCCCAGCATTTT,CASSENTYQPQHF
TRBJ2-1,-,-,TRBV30,TGTGCCAGGGGACAGGGAACTAGCGGGGTATACAATGAGCAGTTCTTC,CARGQGTSGVYNEQFF
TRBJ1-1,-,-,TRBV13,TGTGCCAGCAGCTTAGCAGGGTGGGGGAACACTGAAGCTTTCTTT,CASSLAGWGNTEAFF
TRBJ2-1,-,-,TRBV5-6,TGTGCCAGCACCTTGACAGACAATGAGCAGTTCTTC,CASTLTDNEQFF
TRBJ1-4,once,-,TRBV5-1,TGCGCCAGCAGCTTGAATGGAGCAAGGAATGAAAAACTGTTTTTT,CASSLNGARNEKLFF
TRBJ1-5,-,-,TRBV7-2,TGTGCCAGCAGCTTAGGGCAGAATCAGCCCCAGCATTTT,CASSLGQNQPQHF
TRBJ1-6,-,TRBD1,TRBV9,TGTGCCAGCAGCGGCTTGGGACAGCAAAATTCACCCCTCCACTTT,CASSGLGQQNSPLHF
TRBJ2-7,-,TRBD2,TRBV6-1,TGTGCCAGCAGTGATTTAGGGGAGGGCTACGAGCAGTACTTC,CASSDLGEGYEQYF
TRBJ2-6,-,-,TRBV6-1,TGTGCCAGCAGTGAAGGGGGAGCTGGGGCCAACGTCCTGACTTTC,CASSEGGAGANVLTF
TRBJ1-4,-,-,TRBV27,TGTGCCAGCAGTTCTGCAGGCACGGGGGAAAAACTGTTTTTT,CASSSAGTGEKLFF
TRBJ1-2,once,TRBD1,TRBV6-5,TGTGCCAGCAACCAGCAGTCGGGACAGCACTATGGCTACACCTTC,CASNQQSGQHYGYTF
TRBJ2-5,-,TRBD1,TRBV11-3,TGTGCCAGCAGCTACCGGACAGGACAAGAGACCCAGTACTTC,CASSYRTGQETQYF
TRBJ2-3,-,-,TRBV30,TGTGCCTGGAGTGTAGAGGGGAGGACAGATACGCAGTATTTT,CAWSVEGRTDTQYF
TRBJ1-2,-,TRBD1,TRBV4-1,TGCGCCAGCAGCCAAGCCCGTATGTGGGACAGGGGGCCCGACTATGGCTACACCTTC,CASSQARMWDRGPDYGYTF
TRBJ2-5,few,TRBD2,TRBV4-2,TGTGCCAGCAGCCTTACCGGGACTAGCGGGGGGGAGACCCAGTACTTC,CASSLTGTSGGETQYF
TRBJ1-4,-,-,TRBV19,TGTGCCAGTAGTATAACAGCGGCAACTAATGAAAAACTGTTTTTT,CASSITAATNEKLFF